What follows describes a single TCR beta chain. Its antigen is currently unknown. The entry originates in a study of T cells after yellow fever vaccination. Study conclusions and caveats: Abundant bulk-population clonotypes could contaminate the FACS-sorted repertoires. A secondary response was less intense yet reached its peak sooner, at day 5 versus 15.

They built TCR cDNA with 5'RACE template switching, a step that put in a universal primer site and UMIs. TCRdb called the 5' RACE reads again in MiXCR, with one record for every CDR3 protein. The sample lists more than 300,000 distinct CDR3 sequences, about 10% occurring once. The V and J ends lost 11 bases and 3 bases, in that order; junction bases with no gene match: 5. This CDR3 spans 12 amino acids. Germline-derived CDR1 and CDR2 are SEHNR and FQNEAQ (reference sequence). The rearrangement links TRBV7-9 to TRBJ2-3; 7 positions match TRBD2. The clonotype comes from a young man who received the YFV17D yellow fever vaccine. Sequencing used CD4+ T cells sorted from PBMCs, obtained 45 days after the yellow fever booster vaccination. In DNA form, the CDR3 reads TGTGCCCTCGACGGGGGGACAGATACGCAGTATTTT. Its protein product is CALDGGTDTQYF.